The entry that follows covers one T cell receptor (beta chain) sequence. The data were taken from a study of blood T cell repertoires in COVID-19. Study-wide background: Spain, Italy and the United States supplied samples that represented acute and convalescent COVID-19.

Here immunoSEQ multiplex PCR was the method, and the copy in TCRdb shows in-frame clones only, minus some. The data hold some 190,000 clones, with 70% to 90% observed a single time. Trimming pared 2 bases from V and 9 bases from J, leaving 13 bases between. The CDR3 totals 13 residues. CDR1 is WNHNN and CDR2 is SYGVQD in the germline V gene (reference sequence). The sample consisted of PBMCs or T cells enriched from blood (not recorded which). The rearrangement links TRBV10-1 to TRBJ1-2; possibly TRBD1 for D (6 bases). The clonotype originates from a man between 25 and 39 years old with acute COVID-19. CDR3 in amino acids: CASSETGRGSYTF. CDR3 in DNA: TGCGCCAGCAGTGAGACAGGGAGGGGAAGCTACACCTTC.